What follows describes a single TCR beta chain. The antigen remains unidentified. The data were obtained in a study of cytomegalovirus exposure and HLA in healthy donors. Study outcomes and limitations: Among TCR beta chains, those listed as cytomegalovirus-associated numbered under 200.

A multiplex PCR was run with 60 Vbeta primers and 13 Jbeta primers. Generated by immunoSEQ multiplex PCR, the TCRdb table keeps only in-frame clones and is missing some. Among 150,000 or so clones listed, about three quarters were seen once. The CDR3 has 14 amino acids. The V end was cut by 6 bases, the J end by 7 bases, with 13 bases between. The V gene's germline CDR1 is SNHLY and CDR2 FYNNEI. The V and J genes are TRBV2 and TRBJ1-6; the D gene is possibly TRBD1 (5 bases). The clonotype was recovered from a male donor in good health and CMV-seronegative. Sequences were obtained from PBMCs. The CDR3 reads CASRGDSANSPLHF. The CDR3 DNA reads TGTGCCAGCAGAGGAGACAGCGCCAATTCACCCCTCCACTTT.